Below are 8 T cell receptor beta chains sequenced from a single sample in a study of blood T cell repertoires in COVID-19. The repertoire was sequenced with immunoSEQ multiplex PCR; TCRdb's copy has only in-frame clones and lacks some. Counted here are fewer than 400,000 clones, approximately 85% occurring once; the ten biggest clones make up 2.2%. The sample comprised PBMCs or T cells enriched from blood (not recorded which). Receptors were obtained from a man aged 25-45 years who had recovered from COVID-19.

CDR3 residues: CASSLTGAVTEAFF. CDR3 in DNA: TGTGCCAGCAGCTTGACAGGGGCGGTAACTGAAGCTTTCTTT. This chain connects TRBV7-9 to TRBJ1-1, with TRBD1 identical over 8 bases. The CDR3 totals 14 residues. The trim removed 3 bases at V and 5 bases at J, leaving 5 bases unmatched. The germline V gene encodes CDR1 SEHNR and CDR2 FQNEAQ (reference sequence).

This clone was seen once. This chain links TRBV7-2 with TRBJ1-2; the D is unclear. The CDR3 runs 17 residues. Germline CDR1 reads SGHTA; CDR2 reads FQGNSA. V gave up 1 base and J gave up 0 bases, with 15 bases separating them. CDR3 in amino acids: CASSLGLTRSPNYGYTF. CDR3 DNA sequence: TGTGCCAGCAGCTTAGGCCTCACCCGAAGCCCTAACTATGGCTACACCTTC.

The V call is TRBV3-1 (or the pseudogene TRBV3-2), the J call TRBJ1-5, with a weak D call TRBD1 (6 bases). This CDR3 spans 12 amino acids. Germline CDR1 reads LGHDT; CDR2 reads YNNKEL (reference sequence). V shed 5 bases and J shed 6 bases, with 8 bases lying between them. The DNA of the CDR3 is TGTGCCAGCAGCTTACAGGGTCAGCCCCAGCATTTT. Protein: CASSLQGQPQHF.

This clone was detected once. This rearrangement joins TRBV6-5 to TRBJ1-2; maybe TRBD1 (6 bases). CDR1 and CDR2 from the germline V gene are MNHEY and SVGAGI. CDR3 size: 14 residues. Trimming shortened V by 0 bases and J by 6 bases, and 11 bases separated the two germline ends. CDR3 region: CASSYSLGGDGYTF. DNA of the CDR3: TGTGCCAGCAGTTACTCGTTAGGGGGAGATGGCTACACCTTC.

V gene TRBV13 combines with J gene TRBJ2-7; TRBD1 aligns across 8 bases. With 4 bases clipped from V and 6 bases from J, the junction kept 11 bases outside the gene matches. The V gene's germline CDR1 is PRHDT and CDR2 FYEKMQ (reference sequence). The CDR3 extends over 15 amino acids. Here the CDR3 DNA reads TGTGCCAGCAGCTCCACAGGGGACAGGAGTGTCGAGCAGTACTTC. Residues: CASSSTGDRSVEQYF.

Ten or more counts support this clone. The CDR3 is CASSQRSQDEKLFF. Here the CDR3 DNA reads TGTGCCAGCAGCCAACGCTCTCAGGATGAAAAACTGTTTTTT. V gene TRBV4-2 combines with J gene TRBJ1-4; D remains ambiguous. CDR1 is LGHNA, CDR2 YNFKEQ, per germline. Deletions cut 2 bases from V and 6 bases from J, with 10 bases between. The CDR3 length is 14 residues.

The V and J genes are TRBV19 and TRBJ2-2; D is possibly TRBD2 (6 bases). Trimming took off 6 bases at V and 7 bases at J, with 12 bases between the two ends. The CDR3 has 13 amino acids. Germline CDR1 LNHDA, CDR2 SQIVND (reference sequence). DNA for the CDR3: TGTGCCAGTAGGAGTAAGGGAGGCGGGGAGCTGTTTTTT. Its protein product is CASRSKGGGELFF. The full variable domain, completed using reference TRBV19 and TRBJ2-2, is DGGITQSPKYLFRKEGQNVTLSCEQNLNHDAMYWYRQDPGQGLRLIYYSQIVNDFQKGDIAEGYSVSREKKESFPLTVTSAQKNPTAFYLCASRSKGGGELFFGEGSRLTVL.

This chain uses TRBV4-2 with TRBJ2-1; TRBD1 matches 10 bases. With V trimmed by 3 bases and J by 6 bases, 5 bases remained unmatched. This CDR3 is 15 amino acids long. Germline assignment: CDR1 LGHNA and CDR2 YNFKEQ. The CDR3 DNA sequence: TGTGCCAGCAGCCAGGGACAGGGGTCTATCAATGAGCAGTTCTTC. Translating it yields CASSQGQGSINEQFF.